This TCR beta chain was obtained from a study of T-cell memory formation after mild COVID-19. Study-wide points: The CD4+ clones that contracted clustered mainly within CM and EM, and the CD8+ clones concentrated in EMRA. Second-wave clones that peaked on day 37 lacked confirmed SARS-CoV-2 specificity.

This clonotype was observed a few times. Its target is unknown. V dropped 0 bases and J dropped 11; count of bases not matched to a gene: 9. This CDR3 contains 14 residues. In germline, CDR1 is SGHDN, CDR2 FVKESK. Sample barcodes and UMIs were carried by the TCR alpha and TCR beta cDNA libraries that 5'RACE generated with constant-segment primers. TCRdb reprocessed the 5' RACE reads with MiXCR, giving one entry per CDR3 protein. The sample contains approximately 210,000 distinct CDR3 sequences, roughly 18% of which appear only once. The TCR sequence derives from an adult woman who had mild COVID-19 (a few samples of this study predate the infection). Cell type and time point are not known. The sequenced material came from PBMCs or a T cell subset sorted from them (not recorded which). The J gene is TRBJ1-1, the V gene TRBV14, with 7 bases fitting TRBD1. The CDR3 loop is CASSQDPRQGKAFF. The CDR3 DNA is TGTGCCAGCAGCCAAGATCCCCGACAGGGAAAGGCTTTCTTT.